This is a list of T cell receptor beta chains from one sample in a study of CXCR3-negative and CXCR3-positive naive CD8 T cells. TCRdb reprocessed the 5' RACE reads and stores each CDR3 protein as one record, lacking DNA. The sample table sets out around 140,000 distinct CDR3 sequences. Sequences were obtained from naive CXCR3+ CD8+ T cells from blood. The receptor set was obtained from a human donor in good health. Some clones in this sample may be carry-over from other donors' samples. Each CDR3 is given with its conserved first and last residue.

CDR3 length: 14; J gene: TRBJ1-1; V gene: TRBV9; CDR3 protein: CASSGREGNTEAFF
CDR3 length: 15; J gene: TRBJ2-7; V gene: TRBV20-1; CDR3 protein: CSALKQSGRTYEQYF
CDR3 length: 13; J gene: TRBJ2-7; V gene: TRBV7-9; CDR3 protein: CAGSPRSSAEQYF
CDR3 length: 14; J gene: TRBJ1-2; V gene: TRBV29-1; CDR3 protein: CSAAGQGNNYGYTF
CDR3 length: 17; J gene: TRBJ2-2; V gene: TRBV20-1; CDR3 protein: CSAPRLAGAGRTGELFF
CDR3 length: 13; J gene: TRBJ2-7; V gene: TRBV29-1; CDR3 protein: CSVEQGGDYEQYF
CDR3 length: 16; J gene: TRBJ2-5; V gene: TRBV30; CDR3 protein: CAWSTSTAAVQETQYF
CDR3 length: 11; J gene: TRBJ2-3; V gene: TRBV11-2; CDR3 protein: CASSDTDAQYF
CDR3 length: 15; J gene: TRBJ2-2; V gene: TRBV12-3/TRBV12-4; CDR3 protein: CASSPRGQYTGELFF
CDR3 length: 11; J gene: TRBJ2-7; V gene: TRBV20-1; CDR3 protein: CSARKGYEQYF
CDR3 length: 17; J gene: TRBJ2-7; V gene: TRBV2; CDR3 protein: CASLPRAGPTISYEQYF
CDR3 length: 14; J gene: TRBJ2-7; V gene: TRBV4-1; CDR3 protein: CASSHYRGSYEQYF
CDR3 length: 14; J gene: TRBJ2-7; V gene: TRBV28; CDR3 protein: CASIPTGLDYEQYF
CDR3 length: 15; J gene: TRBJ1-4; V gene: TRBV5-5; CDR3 protein: CASSEGVVDYEKLFF
CDR3 length: 17; J gene: TRBJ2-7; V gene: TRBV12-3/TRBV12-4; CDR3 protein: CASSLRTVRPSAYEQYF
CDR3 length: 14; J gene: TRBJ2-1; V gene: TRBV5-1; CDR3 protein: CASSGDLNYNEQFF
CDR3 length: 13; J gene: TRBJ2-1; V gene: TRBV19; CDR3 protein: CASSINLSNEQFF
CDR3 length: 15; J gene: TRBJ2-3; V gene: TRBV29-1; CDR3 protein: CSVEWADQSTDTQYF
CDR3 length: 14; J gene: TRBJ1-3; V gene: TRBV28; CDR3 protein: CASSAHSSGNTIYF
CDR3 length: 15; J gene: TRBJ2-7; V gene: TRBV20-1; CDR3 protein: CSATEVGRGPIEQYF
CDR3 length: 11; J gene: TRBJ1-4; V gene: TRBV21-1; CDR3 protein: CASTPGEKLFF
CDR3 length: 17; J gene: TRBJ2-3; V gene: TRBV28; CDR3 protein: CASSPRTESGYTDTQYF
CDR3 length: 15; J gene: TRBJ2-1; V gene: TRBV9; CDR3 protein: CASSEGGASYNEQFF
CDR3 length: 13; J gene: TRBJ2-1; V gene: TRBV15; CDR3 protein: CATSFNARNEQFF
CDR3 length: 15; J gene: TRBJ1-1; V gene: TRBV5-1; CDR3 protein: CASSSTGTELTEAFF
CDR3 length: 13; J gene: TRBJ2-7; V gene: TRBV4-3; CDR3 protein: CASSQDQEYEQYF
CDR3 length: 15; J gene: TRBJ2-3; V gene: TRBV29-1; CDR3 protein: CSVGGRTESTDTQYF
CDR3 length: 14; J gene: TRBJ2-7; V gene: TRBV28; CDR3 protein: CASRPTGWSYEQYF
CDR3 length: 13; J gene: TRBJ2-7; V gene: TRBV7-8; CDR3 protein: CASSFGNRAEQYF
CDR3 length: 17; J gene: TRBJ1-1; V gene: TRBV7-3; CDR3 protein: CASSATGTGGADTEAFF
CDR3 length: 12; J gene: TRBJ2-7; V gene: TRBV7-9; CDR3 protein: CASSLGGSEQYF
CDR3 length: 15; J gene: TRBJ2-1; V gene: TRBV6-2/TRBV6-3; CDR3 protein: CASRGRDPSYNEQFF
CDR3 length: 15; J gene: TRBJ2-1; V gene: TRBV20-1; CDR3 protein: CSARTGTSSYNEQFF
CDR3 length: 16; J gene: TRBJ2-7; V gene: TRBV7-8; CDR3 protein: CASSLSGTGGYDEQYF
CDR3 length: 14; J gene: TRBJ2-5; V gene: TRBV7-9; CDR3 protein: CASSSPDRQETQYF
CDR3 length: 15; J gene: TRBJ1-1; V gene: TRBV7-2; CDR3 protein: CASILGGGPGTEAFF
CDR3 length: 19; J gene: TRBJ2-7; V gene: TRBV5-1; CDR3 protein: CASSLRLWRGQGENYEQYF
CDR3 length: 15; J gene: TRBJ2-1; V gene: TRBV11-2; CDR3 protein: CASSSKRGAINEQFF
CDR3 length: 14; J gene: TRBJ1-2; V gene: TRBV20-1; CDR3 protein: CSARDRPTVDGYTF
CDR3 length: 14; J gene: TRBJ2-7; V gene: TRBV29-1; CDR3 protein: CSVEPDRDSYEQYF
CDR3 length: 15; J gene: TRBJ2-7; V gene: TRBV20-1; CDR3 protein: CSARALAGGPTEQYF
CDR3 length: 15; J gene: TRBJ1-2; V gene: TRBV23-1; CDR3 protein: CASSQSFRDDYGYTF
CDR3 length: 14; J gene: TRBJ2-1; V gene: TRBV9; CDR3 protein: CASNPGTGINEQFF
CDR3 length: 17; J gene: TRBJ2-7; V gene: TRBV7-9; CDR3 protein: CASRQGVRGGGFDEQYF
CDR3 length: 19; J gene: TRBJ2-3; V gene: TRBV6-4; CDR3 protein: CASSDSPPGAGGPVDTQYF
CDR3 length: 15; J gene: TRBJ2-5; V gene: TRBV9; CDR3 protein: CASSVDLQGGRTQYF
CDR3 length: 15; J gene: TRBJ1-1; V gene: TRBV25-1; CDR3 protein: CASSESSLQNTEAFF
CDR3 length: 17; J gene: TRBJ2-1; V gene: TRBV4-1; CDR3 protein: CASSHTTSGGSYNEQFF
CDR3 length: 13; J gene: TRBJ1-1; V gene: TRBV30; CDR3 protein: CAWSVGWRTEAFF
CDR3 length: 14; J gene: TRBJ2-7; V gene: TRBV29-1; CDR3 protein: CSVGILRGGYEQYF
CDR3 length: 15; J gene: TRBJ1-5; V gene: TRBV2; CDR3 protein: CASLKSRESNQPQHF
CDR3 length: 15; J gene: TRBJ2-1; V gene: TRBV9; CDR3 protein: CASSPAGGGYNEQFF
CDR3 length: 14; J gene: TRBJ2-1; V gene: TRBV19; CDR3 protein: CASSIWSSYNEQFF